What follows is one T cell receptor beta chain and its context. Participants reported their clinical history, and cohort assignment relied on those reports. Germline CDR1 is ENHRY and CDR2 is SYGVKD. The CDR3 consists of 12 residues. The V and J ends lost 7 bases and 7 bases respectively, with 13 bases between them. Original handling: Amplification of reference gene primers provided the estimated nucleated cell counts. The assay was immunoSEQ multiplex PCR, and TCRdb's table has in-frame clones only and misses some. V, J and clone size are those of that table, while D and trimming were read from the DNA. The sample records 250,000 to 300,000 clones, nearly 90% being singletons. This specimen comes from a study of blood T cell repertoires in COVID-19.

The V gene is TRBV10-3, the J gene TRBJ1-2; unclear D gene. The sequencing input was PBMCs or T cells enriched from blood (not recorded which). This sequence was found in a woman aged 55 to 70 who had recovered from COVID-19. Here the CDR3 DNA reads TGTGCCATCACTGCAGATCTCGCTGGCTACACCTTC. Its protein is CAITADLAGYTF.